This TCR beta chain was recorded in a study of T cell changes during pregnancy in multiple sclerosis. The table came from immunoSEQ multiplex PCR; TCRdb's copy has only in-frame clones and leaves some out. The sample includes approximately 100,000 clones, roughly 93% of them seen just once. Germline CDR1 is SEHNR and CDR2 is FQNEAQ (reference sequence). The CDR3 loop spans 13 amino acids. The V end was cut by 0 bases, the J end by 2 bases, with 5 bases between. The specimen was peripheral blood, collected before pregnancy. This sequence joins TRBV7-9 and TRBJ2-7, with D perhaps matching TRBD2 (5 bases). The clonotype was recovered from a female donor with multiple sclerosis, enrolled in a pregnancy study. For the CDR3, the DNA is TGTGCCAGCAGCTTAGCGGGAGCCTACGAGCAGTACTTC. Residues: CASSLAGAYEQYF.